The 5 T cell receptor beta chains given below trace back to one sample, sequenced in a study of blood T cell repertoires in COVID-19. Clones were sequenced by immunoSEQ multiplex PCR, and TCRdb holds only the in-frame ones, with some missing. The profile shows approximately 99,000 clones, around 90% of them singletons. Sequenced input: peripheral blood. These receptors came from a human donor in a cohort sampled during active COVID-19.

This rearrangement joins TRBV7-9 to TRBJ2-1; a weak D match, TRBD1 (5 bases). V was cut by 7 bases and J by 4 bases, with 20 bases left in between. The CDR3 runs to 16 residues. Germline loops: CDR1 SEHNR, CDR2 FQNEAQ (reference sequence). The CDR3 protein is CASISTGRAIYNEQFF. For the CDR3, the DNA is TGTGCCAGCATCTCTACAGGCAGGGCAATATACAATGAGCAGTTCTTC.

This clone occurred once. The chain employs TRBV4-2 and TRBJ2-7; TRBD2 agrees at 11 bases. The CDR3 spans 19 residues. CDR1 and CDR2 (germline): LGHNA, YNFKEQ. The ends lost 4 bases at V and 0 bases at J; junction bases unmatched: 14. The CDR3 region has the DNA TGTGCCAGCAGCCTTTCACTAGCGGGAGAAAGTCGGGCCTCCTACGAGCAGTACTTC. Protein: CASSLSLAGESRASYEQYF.

The chain recombines TRBV7-8 with TRBJ1-1, with D perhaps matching TRBD1 (5 bases). The CDR3 contains 14 residues. Germline assignment: CDR1 SGHVS and CDR2 FQNEAQ. The germline V and J ends were trimmed by 5 bases and 1 base, with 11 bases remaining between them. Here the CDR3 reads CASSPTGGNTEAFF. The CDR3 DNA follows: TGTGCCAGCAGCCCGACGGGGGGGAACACTGAAGCTTTCTTT.

The genes are TRBV6-5 and TRBJ2-5; 7 positions agree with TRBD1. This CDR3 contains 15 residues. V lost 0 bases and J lost 2; bases outside the gene matches: 3. The germline CDR1 and CDR2 sequences are MNHEY and SVGAGI. CDR3 DNA sequence: TGTGCCAGCAGTTACTCGACCAGGGGGCAAGAGACCCAGTACTTC. The encoded protein is CASSYSTRGQETQYF.

The genes are TRBV4-1 and TRBJ2-1; D uncertain. Germline lookup yields CDR1 MGHRA and CDR2 YSYEKL. The CDR3 loop spans 15 amino acids. Trimming pared 1 base from V and 4 bases from J, leaving 11 bases between. CDR3 sequence reads: CASSQGEAGYNEQFF. CDR3 bases: TGCGCCAGCAGCCAAGGAGAGGCTGGGTACAATGAGCAGTTCTTC.